The 17 T cell receptor beta chains below were found in one sample sequenced in a study of blood T cell repertoires in COVID-19. Assay used: immunoSEQ multiplex PCR; TCRdb lists only in-frame clones, some missing. This table has 300,000 or so clones, 70% to 90% appearing once. Sample: PBMCs or T cells enriched from blood (not recorded which). These receptors were obtained from a woman aged 25-40 years who had recovered from COVID-19.

This chain links TRBV2 with TRBJ2-3, with TRBD1 matching 8 bases. There are 15 residues in the CDR3. V was clipped by 1 base and J by 6 bases; unmatched bases: 6. Germline CDR1 is SNHLY and CDR2 is FYNNEI. Here the CDR3 DNA reads TGTGCCAGCAGTGAAGGGGGACAGGCCGGGGATACGCAGTATTTT. As protein: CASSEGGQAGDTQYF.

The chain carries TRBV29-1 and TRBJ1-1; D remains ambiguous. Deletions cut 4 bases from V and 4 bases from J, with 10 bases between. The CDR3 has 12 residues. The germline V gene encodes CDR1 SQVTM and CDR2 ANQGSEA. As DNA, the CDR3 is TGCAGCGTTGCATCGGTAAGCACTGAAGCTTTCTTT. Protein product: CSVASVSTEAFF.

The gene calls are TRBV7-8 and TRBJ2-7; TRBD1 matches 9 bases. This CDR3 has 16 residues. With V trimmed by 3 bases and J by 3 bases, 9 bases remained unmatched. Germline values: CDR1 SGHVS, CDR2 FQNEAQ. CDR3: CASSLTGGISFYEQYF. For the CDR3, the DNA is TGTGCCAGCAGCTTGACAGGGGGTATTAGCTTCTACGAGCAGTACTTC.

The chain combines TRBV6-4 with TRBJ2-2; 13 bases fit TRBD2. The CDR3 loop spans 15 amino acids. J lost 4 bases, V lost 8 bases, and 4 bases had no gene match. CDR1 is MRHNA, CDR2 SNTAGT, per germline. The CDR3 sequence is CASGRTSGGTGELFF. The DNA of the CDR3 is TGTGCCAGCGGCCGGACTAGCGGGGGCACCGGGGAGCTGTTTTTT.

This chain links TRBV30 with TRBJ2-7; the match to TRBD2 covers 8 bases. Germline V gives CDR1 GTSNPN, CDR2 SVGIG (reference sequence). Germline trimming cut 0 bases from V and 6 bases from J; bases unmatched to any gene: 7. The CDR3 totals 14 residues. CDR3 sequence reads: CAWSVRGGGSEQYF. CDR3 in DNA: TGTGCCTGGAGTGTACGGGGGGGTGGTTCCGAGCAGTACTTC.

The gene calls are TRBV6-5 and TRBJ2-7; tentative D call: TRBD1 (7 bases). CDR3 length: 15 amino acids. In germline, CDR1 is MNHEY, CDR2 SVGAGI. Trimming cost V 5 bases and J 1 base, with 15 bases left between them. CDR3 in amino acids: CASSPVADRSYEQYF. The CDR3 region has the DNA TGTGCCAGCAGTCCCGTAGCGGACAGGTCCTACGAGCAGTACTTC.

J is TRBJ1-2 and V is TRBV18; TRBD1 matches 7 bases. Trimming took 3 bases from V and 4 from J; bases not matched to a gene: 11. This CDR3 has 16 amino acids. Per the germline V gene, CDR1 is KGHSH and CDR2 is LQKENI. The CDR3 here is CASSPSTGQLSYGYTF. CDR3 DNA sequence: TGTGCCAGCTCACCCTCTACGGGACAGCTAAGCTATGGCTACACCTTC.

This sequence joins TRBV5-8 and TRBJ2-7; possible D gene TRBD1, 5 bases. Germline values: CDR1 SGHTS, CDR2 YDEGEE. Between the trimmed V and J ends, which lost 4 bases and 9 bases, there was a span of 11 bases. The CDR3 consists of 11 residues. CDR3 sequence: CASSPRRGQYF. The CDR3 nucleotides read TGTGCCAGCAGCCCGCGAAGGGGGCAGTACTTC.

This rearrangement joins TRBV3-1 (or the pseudogene TRBV3-2) to TRBJ2-1; a weak D match, TRBD2 (5 bases). CDR1 LGHDT and CDR2 YNNKEL come from the germline V gene (reference sequence). The CDR3 runs to 14 residues. V shed 4 bases and J shed 4 bases, with 11 bases lying between them. The CDR3 reads CASSPSRGYNEQFF. CDR3 nucleotides: TGTGCCAGCAGCCCCTCCCGGGGTTACAATGAGCAGTTCTTC.

The chain links TRBV19 to TRBJ1-6, with a weak D call TRBD1 (5 bases). This CDR3 is built from 15 residues. V lost 7 bases to trimming and J lost 6 bases, with 16 bases between them. Germline CDR1 reads LNHDA; CDR2 reads SQIVND (reference sequence). The CDR3 reads CASNWGYRSNSPLHF. The CDR3 DNA sequence: TGTGCCAGTAATTGGGGCTATAGGAGTAATTCACCCCTCCACTTT.

The gene calls are TRBV11-2 and TRBJ2-7, with TRBD2 matching 7 bases. The CDR3 has 15 amino acids. Germline V lookup: CDR1 SGHAT, CDR2 FQNNGV. The J segment lost 0 bases and the V segment lost 3 bases, leaving 5 bases of the junction unmatched. CDR3 DNA: TGTGCCAGCAGCTTTGGCCTAGCGGCCTCCTACGAGCAGTACTTC. It is translated as CASSFGLAASYEQYF.

The chain employs TRBV5-1 and TRBJ1-2, with 12 bases fitting TRBD1. Trimming took 0 bases from V and 8 from J; bases not matched to a gene: 5. CDR3 length: 15 residues. Germline values: CDR1 SGHRS, CDR2 YFSETQ. The CDR3 nucleotides read TGCGCCAGCAGCTTGGAGGGACAGGGGGCGCGGGGCTACACCTTC. It yields the protein CASSLEGQGARGYTF.

The chain couples TRBV7-9 to TRBJ1-2; D might be TRBD1 (6 bases). Per germline, CDR1 SEHNR and CDR2 FQNEAQ (reference sequence). Trimming took 5 bases from V and 4 from J, leaving 20 bases between them. The CDR3 totals 16 residues. CDR3 loop: CASSPIGGASSYGYTF. CDR3 bases: TGTGCCAGCAGCCCTATCGGGGGGGCGAGTAGCTATGGCTACACCTTC.

Comment on this clone: Other DNA sequences in the same sample also yield this CDR3. The genes are TRBV3-1 (or the pseudogene TRBV3-2) and TRBJ1-2, with 7 bases matching TRBD1. CDR1 is LGHDT and CDR2 is YNNKEL in the germline V gene (reference sequence). V shed 4 bases and J 8 bases; nucleotides not matched to a gene: 7. This CDR3 region has 13 residues. CDR3 DNA: TGTGCCAGCAGCCCCCGACAGGGCTGGGGCTACACCTTC. Translated, it gives CASSPRQGWGYTF.

The chain couples TRBV15 to TRBJ1-5; 9 positions agree with TRBD1. The germline CDR1 and CDR2 sequences are LNHNV and YYDKDF (reference sequence). The CDR3 runs to 17 residues. After removal of 3 bases from V and 2 bases from J, the junction contained 8 bases not matched to a gene. CDR3 DNA sequence: TGTGCCACCAGCAGCCGGACAGGGGTCGTCGGCAATCAGCCCCAGCATTTT. This codes for CATSSRTGVVGNQPQHF. Full variable domain (remainder filled in from reference TRBV15 and TRBJ1-5): DAMVIQNPRYQVTQFGKPVTLSCSQTLNHNVMYWYQQKSSQAPKLLFHYYDKDFNNEADTPDNFQSRRPNTSFCFLDIRSPGLGDTAMYLCATSSRTGVVGNQPQHFGDGTRLSIL.

This chain joins TRBV7-8 and TRBJ1-1; the D gene is possibly TRBD1 (5 bases). V dropped 5 bases and J dropped 10 bases, with 14 bases sitting between them. Germline CDR1 and CDR2: SGHVS and FQNEAQ. The CDR3 runs 12 residues. For the CDR3, the DNA is TGTGCCAGCAGCCTATCGTGGAGGGGAGCTTTCTTT. The encoded protein is CASSLSWRGAFF.

The rearrangement joins TRBV19 to TRBJ1-4; D is undetermined. Germline CDR1 LNHDA, CDR2 SQIVND (reference sequence). The CDR3 totals 14 residues. The germline V and J ends were trimmed by 3 bases and 3 bases, with 8 bases remaining between them. CDR3 sequence reads: CASSIGGSNEKLFF. CDR3 bases: TGTGCCAGTAGTATTGGCGGCTCTAATGAAAAACTGTTTTTT.